Below, 6 T cell receptor beta chains from the same sample are listed, as sequenced in a study of blood T cell repertoires in COVID-19. Profiling relied on immunoSEQ multiplex PCR, and the TCRdb table lists in-frame clones only, not all of them. The table shows 190,000 or so clones, with around 85% occurring only once. Sequencing was done on a sample of peripheral blood. The receptor set was obtained from a man over 45 who had recovered from COVID-19.

The chain carries TRBV11-3 and TRBJ2-3; 9 bases match TRBD2. CDR1 and CDR2 from the germline V gene are SGHNT and YENEEA. Trimming took 1 base from V and 4 from J; bases not matched to a gene: 3. This CDR3 has 15 residues. CDR3 nucleotides: TGTGCCAGCAGCTTAGGGGGACTAGCCTCAGATACGCAGTATTTT. As protein: CASSLGGLASDTQYF. The complete variable domain, with remaining parts taken from reference TRBV11-3 and TRBJ2-3, reads EAGVVQSPRYKIIEKKQPVAFWCNPISGHNTLYWYLQNLGQGPELLIRYENEEAVDDSQLPKDRFSAERLKGVDSTLKIQPAELGDSAVYLCASSLGGLASDTQYFGPGTRLTVL.

This clone was observed a few times. The rearrangement uses TRBV28 and TRBJ2-7, with D possibly matching TRBD2 (6 bases). CDR1 is MDHEN, CDR2 SYDVKM, per germline. V lost 5 bases and J lost 1, with 18 bases in between. This CDR3 region has 16 residues. CDR3 DNA: TGTGCCAGCAGTCCATCTTTACTCGGGGGATCCTACGAGCAGTACTTC. This gives the protein CASSPSLLGGSYEQYF.

This chain joins TRBV20-1 and TRBJ1-1; a possible D gene is TRBD1 (5 bases). The CDR3 runs 11 residues. Germline values: CDR1 DFQATT, CDR2 SNEGSKA (reference sequence). The V and J ends lost 3 bases and 3 bases respectively, with 5 bases between them. CDR3 sequence (DNA): TGCAGTGCTAGCAGGGACACTGAAGCTTTCTTT. It specifies CSASRDTEAFF.

This clone was found a few times. The chain links TRBV6-5 to TRBJ1-1; D gene ambiguous. The CDR3 runs 13 residues. Germline lookup yields CDR1 MNHEY and CDR2 SVGAGI. V lost 3 bases and J 8 bases, leaving 13 bases between the germline ends. This CDR3 is CASSYGETLEAFF. The CDR3 DNA follows: TGTGCCAGCAGTTATGGAGAAACCTTAGAAGCTTTCTTT.

The chain combines TRBV5-1 with TRBJ2-2; the D is unclear. CDR1 and CDR2 from the germline V gene are SGHRS and YFSETQ. The CDR3 contains 15 residues. The V gene lost 2 bases and the J gene lost 4 bases, with 12 bases spanning the gap. In DNA, the CDR3 is TGCGCCAGCAGCTTACGTACTCGTTTCACCGGGGAGCTGTTTTTT. Amino acids: CASSLRTRFTGELFF.

The chain recombines TRBV18 with TRBJ2-5; 8 nucleotides match TRBD1. V lost 6 bases to trimming and J lost 5 bases; unmatched junction nucleotides: 5. From germline, CDR1 is KGHSH and CDR2 LQKENI. This CDR3 contains 13 residues. The CDR3 protein is CASSRQGSETQYF. The CDR3 nucleotides read TGTGCCAGCTCGCGACAGGGGAGTGAGACCCAGTACTTC.